Following are 17 T cell receptor beta chains from one sample sequenced in a study of human T cells and chemical hapten exposure. The time point is: patch test 2, 6 weeks after DPC sensitization. The treatment: therapeutic diphenylcyclopropenone sensitization with weekly scalp DPC. TCRdb recomputed calls from the RACE reads with MiXCR, one row per CDR3 protein. Here the sample spans a few hundred thousand distinct CDR3 sequences, about 6.9% being singletons. The material was whole blood, obtained in connection with sensitization to the hapten diphenylcyclopropenone (DPC). These receptors were taken from a woman aged 18-29 years with alopecia areata. Some clones in this sample may be carry-over from other donors' samples.

The table lists this clonotype with a few counts. The chain joins TRBV6-2 or TRBV6-3 to TRBJ1-1; tentatively, D is TRBD1 (5 bases). Trimming left V 8 bases short and J 8 bases short, with 15 bases between. The CDR3 is 12 amino acids. CDR1 MNHEY and CDR2 SVGEGT come from the germline V gene. The CDR3 is CASALTQGEAFF. Here the CDR3 DNA reads TGTGCCAGCGCCCTTACGCAGGGAGAAGCTTTCTTT.

This clonotype has only a few counts. The chain combines TRBV7-9 with TRBJ2-2; D gene uncertain. CDR1 is SEHNR and CDR2 is FQNEAQ in the germline V gene (reference sequence). This CDR3 has 15 residues. Trimming shortened V by 1 base and J by 3 bases, and 9 bases separated the two germline ends. The chain's CDR3 is CASSLDKTYTGELFF. The CDR3 nucleotides are TGTGCCAGCAGCTTAGACAAAACCTACACCGGGGAGCTGTTTTTT. The variable domain in full, completed from reference TRBV7-9 and TRBJ2-2, reads DTGVSQNPRHKITKRGQNVTFRCDPISEHNRLYWYRQTLGQGPEFLTYFQNEAQLEKSRLLSDRFSAERPKGSFSTLEIQRTEQGDSAMYLCASSLDKTYTGELFFGEGSRLTVL.

This clonotype has a count of ten or more. The chain's CDR3 is CASSPTTNEKLFF. CDR3 bases: TGTGCCAGCTCTCCGACAACTAATGAAAAACTGTTTTTT. V gene TRBV6-5 combines with J gene TRBJ1-4; D uncertain. There are 13 residues in the CDR3. Trimming cost V 8 bases and J 0 bases, with 7 bases left between them. Germline-derived CDR1 and CDR2 are MNHEY and SVGAGI.

This sequence joins TRBV10-3 and TRBJ1-1; D gene unclear. Germline CDR1 ENHRY, CDR2 SYGVKD. V lost 6 bases and J 0 bases, leaving 11 bases between the germline ends. The CDR3 has 14 residues. The CDR3 DNA sequence: TGTGCCATCAGAACCAACACAGTGAACACTGAAGCTTTCTTT. This encodes CAIRTNTVNTEAFF.

This rearrangement joins TRBV21-1 to TRBJ2-1; the table's D call, TRBD1, has no DNA check behind it. TRBV21-1 is a recognized pseudogene. The CDR3 has 13 residues. The CDR3 sequence is CASSKVRTPGQFF. CDR3 nucleotide sequence: TGTGCCAGCAGCAAAGTAAGGACACCGGGGCAGTTCTTC.

This clonotype was observed a few times. The chain is built from TRBV7-6 and TRBJ2-7; TRBD2 might be the D (7 bases). The CDR3 runs 16 residues. Deletions cut 5 bases from V and 2 bases from J, with 19 bases between. Germline V gene sequence: CDR1 SGHVS, CDR2 FNYEAQ. The CDR3 reads CASSQLSGGPTYEQYF. CDR3 nucleotides: TGTGCCAGCAGCCAACTGTCGGGGGGCCCGACCTACGAGCAGTACTTC.

This clonotype was recorded many times. The chain recombines TRBV24-1 with TRBJ2-3; D is unresolved. This CDR3 spans 14 amino acids. The V and J ends lost 3 bases and 4 bases respectively, with 10 bases between them. CDR1 is KGHDR and CDR2 is SFDVKD in the germline V gene. Written as DNA, the CDR3 is TGTGCCACCAGTGATGGCAAGGAACCAGATACGCAGTATTTT. Its translation is CATSDGKEPDTQYF.

This clonotype came up a few times. The V gene is TRBV3-1, the J gene TRBJ1-6; D remains ambiguous. Germline assignment: CDR1 LGHDT and CDR2 YNNKEL (reference sequence). V was clipped by 0 bases and J by 10 bases, with 13 bases between them. The CDR3 spans 15 residues. This chain's CDR3 is CASSQDSGNGSPLHF. The CDR3 region has the DNA TGTGCCAGCAGCCAAGATTCCGGCAATGGCTCACCCCTCCACTTT.

This clonotype was detected only a few times. V gene TRBV6-5 combines with J gene TRBJ2-3, with D unclear. The CDR3 loop spans 13 amino acids. The V gene lost 2 bases and the J gene lost 4 bases, with 7 bases spanning the gap. Germline V CDR1 and CDR2: MNHEY, SVGAGI. The DNA for the CDR3 is TGTGCCAGCAGTTACGTAGCCTCAGATACGCAGTATTTT. Its protein is CASSYVASDTQYF.

The genes are TRBV5-4 and TRBJ2-5, with TRBD2 as a possible D gene (5 bases). The V end lost 4 bases, the J end lost 1 base, and 14 bases lay between the germline ends. This CDR3 contains 15 residues. Germline V gene lookup returns CDR1 SGHNT and CDR2 YYREEE (reference sequence). DNA for the CDR3: TGTGCCAGCAGCCCGGCCAGCGGATTCCAAGAGACCCAGTACTTC. Protein: CASSPASGFQETQYF. Full variable domain (rest looked up from reference TRBV5-4 and TRBJ2-5): ETGVTQSPTHLIKTRGQQVTLRCSSQSGHNTVSWYQQALGQGPQFIFQYYREEENGRGNFPPRFSGLQFPNYSSELNVNALELDDSALYLCASSPASGFQETQYFGPGTRLLVL.

This clonotype has just a few counts. The chain joins TRBV20-1 to TRBJ1-1; D is ambiguous. This CDR3 has 13 amino acids. The germline V and J ends were trimmed by 0 bases and 1 base, with 6 bases remaining between them. The germline V gene has CDR1 DFQATT and CDR2 SNEGSKA (reference sequence). The DNA of the CDR3 is TGCAGTGCTAGAGATCACAGGAACACTGAAGCTTTCTTT. Amino acids: CSARDHRNTEAFF.

This clonotype was observed a few times. V gene TRBV6-2 or TRBV6-3 combines with J gene TRBJ2-7; 7 positions agree with TRBD1. Germline V gene lookup returns CDR1 MNHEY and CDR2 SVGEGT. This CDR3 comprises 13 residues. After removal of 8 bases from V and 5 bases from J, the junction contained 9 bases not matched to a gene. Written as DNA, the CDR3 is TGTGCCAGCCTTCGGACAGGCCAGGACGAGCAGTACTTC. Protein: CASLRTGQDEQYF.

This clonotype was counted once. A read error may explain this, as a much larger clone is one base away. The rearrangement joins TRBV4-1 to TRBJ2-7, with D perhaps matching TRBD2 (6 bases). Looked up from germline, CDR1 is MGHRA and CDR2 is YSYEKL. Trimming cost V 3 bases and J 7 bases, with 22 bases left between them. CDR3 length: 16 amino acids. The CDR3 DNA reads TGCGCCAGCAGCCAGCTCACAGCGGTGGAGGGTCAAGAGCAGTACTTC. It encodes CASSQLTAVEGQEQYF.

This chain links TRBV29-1 with TRBJ2-3; 13 bases match TRBD2. In germline, CDR1 is SQVTM, CDR2 ANQGSEA. The CDR3 totals 15 residues. Trimming at V came to 5 bases and at J to 3 bases, leaving 5 bases not matched to a gene. The CDR3 sequence: CSVSGLAGRTDTQYF. Here the CDR3 DNA reads TGCAGCGTTTCGGGACTAGCGGGGAGGACAGATACGCAGTATTTT.

This clonotype was observed at least ten times. The chain recombines TRBV12-3 or TRBV12-4 with TRBJ2-1; perhaps TRBD2 as D (6 bases). The V end lost 3 bases, the J end lost 0 bases, and 12 bases lay between the germline ends. CDR3 length: 16 residues. The DNA of the CDR3 is TGTGCCAGCAGTTTTGGGACCGGGAGCTCCTACAATGAGCAGTTCTTC. It yields the protein CASSFGTGSSYNEQFF.

Concerning this clonotype: At one end the junction does not follow the germline gene, possibly because of a read error. The CDR3 nucleotides are TGTGCCAGCAGTGCGACTGTTATCGGACAAGATAGCAATCAGCCCCAGCGTTTT. Its translation: CASSATVIGQDSNQPQRF. The genes are TRBV6-1 and TRBJ1-5; maybe TRBD1 (5 bases). There are 18 residues in the CDR3. Germline V gene lookup returns CDR1 MNHNS and CDR2 SASEGT.

The table lists this clonotype with many counts. This chain connects TRBV2 to TRBJ1-5; 7 bases are shared with TRBD1. V trimming: 5 bases; J trimming: 10 bases; junction bases outside the gene matches: 8. The germline CDR1 and CDR2 sequences are SNHLY and FYNNEI. The CDR3 is 13 residues long. CDR3 loop: CASSPDREIPQHF. In DNA form, the CDR3 reads TGTGCCAGCAGTCCCGACAGGGAGATCCCCCAGCATTTT.